A selection of T cell receptor beta chains follows, all from one sample in a study of T cells expressing NK-cell markers. Using the 5' RACE reads, TCRdb records one entry per CDR3 protein without DNA. This repertoire includes 550,000 or so distinct CDR3 sequences. The sample taken for sequencing was blood T cells: a sorted CD56 or NKG2C T cell subset, CD4+ or CD8+ T cells, or bulk PBMC T cells (not recorded which). The receptors derive from a man younger than 35 in good health. Both conserved end residues are part of each CDR3.

17	TRBJ2-7	TRBV2	CASSEVRLAGGFYEQYF
12	TRBJ2-7	TRBV27	CASSSQGNEQYF
16	TRBJ2-7	TRBV27	CASSLSVRGSSYEQYF
15	TRBJ2-2	TRBV7-8	CASSKLAAVTGELFF
13	TRBJ1-3	TRBV2	CASVQGSGNTIYF
15	TRBJ2-3	TRBV10-2	CASNPGETSTDTQYF
15	TRBJ2-5	TRBV4-2	CASSQAGAAQETQYF
18	TRBJ2-1	TRBV2	CASSSRGTVTRVVNEQFF
13	TRBJ1-1	TRBV12-3/TRBV12-4	CASSSVQLSEAFF
17	TRBJ2-1	TRBV21-1	CASPQAPGTKSYNEQFF
18	TRBJ2-1	TRBV5-5	CASAPRILGGQSYNEQFF
14	TRBJ1-2	TRBV5-6	CASRVGQGARGYTF
19	TRBJ1-5	TRBV4-1	CASSQEGDIRVYSNQPQHF
18	TRBJ1-6	TRBV28	CASSLLRGRGGKNSPLHF
13	TRBJ1-2	TRBV20-1	CSASMGSNYGYTF
15	TRBJ1-1	TRBV5-1	CASSPPGQGYTEAFF
16	TRBJ1-4	TRBV20-1	CSASDSQQATNEKLFF
13	TRBJ2-2	TRBV15	CATKQGYTGELFF
13	TRBJ1-1	TRBV19	CASQQVGNTEAFF
16	TRBJ2-1	TRBV24-1	CATSPPGHGIYNEQFF
14	TRBJ2-5	TRBV20-1	CSATDRRGVETQYF
12	TRBJ2-1	TRBV29-1	CSVATQYNEQFF
14	TRBJ2-5	TRBV6-5	CASVLGSAGETQYF
13	TRBJ2-3	TRBV10-3	CAISESTGGGRYF
16	TRBJ2-3	TRBV12-3/TRBV12-4	CASSFSLAGSTDTQYF
15	TRBJ2-3	TRBV5-1	CASSSFTGMTDTQYF
12	TRBJ1-1	TRBV4-2	CASSQDGREAFF
14	TRBJ2-1	TRBV6-2/TRBV6-3	CASRGGRPNNEQFF
14	TRBJ1-1	TRBV10-3	CAISEQAGNTEAFF
13	TRBJ2-5	TRBV27	CASRPTDRATQYF
12	TRBJ2-5	TRBV15	CATGTRYETQYF
18	TRBJ2-1	TRBV12-3/TRBV12-4	CASSLEGPSVGIYNEQFF
17	TRBJ2-2	TRBV20-1	CSARVLGAGVYTGELFF
15	TRBJ2-7	TRBV3-1	CASSQDLTGEVEQYF
15	TRBJ1-5	TRBV5-1	CASSLGDTNNQPQHF
15	TRBJ2-1	TRBV4-1	CASSQEGVAGDEQFF
15	TRBJ2-5	TRBV12-3/TRBV12-4	CASSPAGHLQETQYF
14	TRBJ1-1	TRBV29-1	CSVRGAGARTEAFF
12	TRBJ1-4	TRBV12-3/TRBV12-4	CASRGIHEKLFF
17	TRBJ2-1	TRBV29-1	CSVEDGTLAGANGEQFF
15	TRBJ1-2	TRBV3-1	CASSHRTGNIYGYTF
17	TRBJ2-1	TRBV11-2	CASSPIRRRRSYNEQFF
14	TRBJ2-1	TRBV20-1	CSAILAGVYNEQFF
14	TRBJ1-3	TRBV7-6	CASSWGQEGNTIYF
14	TRBJ2-1	TRBV25-1	CASSESQGENEQFF
13	TRBJ2-1	TRBV14	CASSQDLLNEQFF
18	TRBJ2-1	TRBV11-2	CASSGGSSGRAGYNEQFF
15	TRBJ1-5	TRBV3-1	CASSQDRDIDQPQHF
15	TRBJ2-7	TRBV9	CASSLTSGTIYEQYF